This T cell receptor beta chain comes out of a study of identical twins. Study findings and constraints: Twins showed weaker excess sharing in their beta out-of-frame sequences.

TCRdb re-analysed the 5' RACE reads in MiXCR, keeping a single row per CDR3 protein. The sample yields about 530,000 distinct CDR3 sequences, roughly 15% seen once. The CDR3 runs to 16 residues. V gave up 0 bases and J gave up 2 bases; unmatched junction bases: 3. The V gene's germline CDR1 is DFQATT and CDR2 SNEGSKA (reference sequence). About this clonotype: The antigen remains undetermined.

The same sample was also used in a study of yellow fever vaccine responses in identical twins.

The TCR sequence derives from a woman between 18 and 29 years old in good health. The sequenced sample consisted of CD4+ T cells sorted from blood. The gene calls are TRBV20-1 and TRBJ2-2; 10 bases map to TRBD1. The CDR3 region has the DNA TGCAGTGCTAGAGAGGGACAGGGGTTCAACACCGGGGAGCTGTTTTTT. It specifies CSAREGQGFNTGELFF.